These T cell receptor beta chains were read from a single sample in a study of blood T cell repertoires in COVID-19. Clones were read by immunoSEQ multiplex PCR, and TCRdb kept only the in-frame ones, dropping some. The data contain about 320,000 clones, roughly 85% of them singletons. Sequenced sample: peripheral blood. These receptors all come from a human donor in a cohort sampled during active COVID-19. Both conserved end residues are part of each CDR3. Each record gives: J gene, V gene, CDR3 protein.

TRBJ2-1	TRBV2	CASMRGTGIYNEQFF
TRBJ2-2	TRBV5-1	CASSLDRGGTGELFF
TRBJ2-5	TRBV25-1	CASSDGPQETQYF
TRBJ2-2	TRBV10-3	CAISASGEATGELFF
TRBJ2-1	TRBV24-1	CATSDSLDRGVHNEQFF
TRBJ1-2	TRBV7-3	CASSLIGLGQGAAGYTF
TRBJ2-1	TRBV3-1/TRBV3-2	CASSQGSGNEQFF
TRBJ1-1	TRBV29-1	CSVGRDMDTEAFF
TRBJ2-3	TRBV5-4	CASSFGGAGADTQYF
TRBJ2-7	TRBV27	CASSLSGTGRNEQYF
TRBJ1-2	TRBV6-5	CASSYGGQYGYTF
TRBJ2-3	TRBV7-3	CASSFQGQHTDTQYF
TRBJ1-5	TRBV4-2	CATGTGGQPQHF
TRBJ2-5	TRBV24-1	CATSPTFLGGPEETQYF
TRBJ1-2	TRBV6-2/TRBV6-3	CASSNPRGTGGDYGYTF
TRBJ2-5	TRBV9	CASSGQAETQYF
TRBJ1-2	TRBV10-3	CAISEFRTGDRGLGYTF
TRBJ1-5	TRBV28	CASSSRTRFSNQPQHF
TRBJ2-1	TRBV30	CAWGGAGGHHNEQFF
TRBJ1-2	TRBV2	CATGQGLEGYTF
TRBJ1-6	TRBV5-8	CASSLGQGANSPLHF
TRBJ1-5	TRBV6-1	CASSELSTGNQPQHF
TRBJ1-1	TRBV24-1	CATSGSGVGNTEAFF
TRBJ2-3	TRBV5-1	CASSLDRRDTDTQYF
TRBJ2-7	TRBV30	CAWRRQGFEQYF
TRBJ2-4	TRBV7-9	CASSQAGGKNIQYF
TRBJ1-3	TRBV18	CASSPIGLTGSSGNTIYF
TRBJ1-2	TRBV11-3	CASSSDRDGTTF
TRBJ2-1	TRBV10-1	CASPNGSQMEDYNEQFF
TRBJ2-7	TRBV5-4	CASSFQGKVSYEQYF
TRBJ2-3	TRBV7-9	CASSLGQGATDTQYF
TRBJ1-3	TRBV2	CASTEWDRAGNTIYF
TRBJ1-2	TRBV3-1/TRBV3-2	CASSHRVLIKYNYGYTF
TRBJ2-3	TRBV3-1/TRBV3-2	CASSHYIGGDTQYF
TRBJ1-1	TRBV5-6	CASSLRRVNTEAFF
TRBJ1-2	TRBV3-1/TRBV3-2	CASSQNLGGGYTF
TRBJ1-2	TRBV29-1	CSVEVQGALDYGYTF
TRBJ1-6	TRBV6-4	CASSDQGQGSPLHF
TRBJ1-2	TRBV5-1	CASSFTSRQGVSNYGYTF
TRBJ1-4	TRBV7-9	CASRSSDLQGREKLFF
TRBJ2-3	TRBV25-1	CASSEYPQRGAYTDTQYF
TRBJ1-2	TRBV30	CAWSATTTYGYTF
TRBJ2-2	TRBV11-1	CASSLDLGGTGELFF
TRBJ2-7	TRBV10-1	CASSESGWGGYEQYF
TRBJ1-1	TRBV19	CASSDRGTEAFF
TRBJ2-3	TRBV5-6	CASSLVGLAGVSDTQYF
TRBJ1-6	TRBV6-1	CASSEGYRTGADSPLHF
TRBJ2-5	TRBV30	CAWSRGEDQETQYF
TRBJ2-1	TRBV10-3	CAISGSRALNEQFF